The rows below give T cell receptor beta chains drawn from one sample of a study of shared clonotypes between healthy human individuals. Sequencing used immunoSEQ multiplex PCR; TCRdb keeps in-frame clones, though not all of them. The sample includes about 1.5 million clones, approximately 98% of them seen just once. What was sequenced was naive CD4+ T cells sorted from blood. These receptor sequences come from a young man in good health. The CDR3 runs from the conserved cysteine through the conserved F or W. The D gene is left open where the match is weak. Where a row states a size, it is once, few, many or the class of an expanded clone; other rows omit it.

TRBV7-9	TRBJ1-2	.	.	CASTLTRGGGIYGYTF	TGTGCCAGCACCCTCACACGTGGGGGCGGGATCTATGGCTACACCTTC
TRBV7-2	TRBJ2-7	.	.	CASSSRAAYEQYF	TGTGCCAGCAGCTCCAGGGCCGCCTACGAGCAGTACTTC
TRBV27	TRBJ1-5	.	.	CASSLKGMSNQPQHF	TGTGCCAGCAGTTTAAAAGGAATGAGCAATCAGCCCCAGCATTTT
TRBV5-1	TRBJ2-7	.	TRBD1	CASSPRQGTYEQYF	TGCGCCAGCAGTCCACGACAGGGAACCTACGAGCAGTACTTC
TRBV5-1	TRBJ2-7	.	TRBD2	CASSGGRSTYEQYF	TGCGCCAGCAGCGGCGGGAGGTCAACCTACGAGCAGTACTTC
TRBV11-2	TRBJ2-7	.	.	CASSSGRGSYEQYF	TGTGCCAGCAGCTCCGGACGCGGCTCCTACGAGCAGTACTTC
TRBV10-3	TRBJ2-6	.	TRBD1	CANRGPGANVLTF	TGTGCCAACAGGGGGCCTGGGGCCAACGTCCTGACTTTC
TRBV5-6	TRBJ1-5	.	.	CASSLEGNNQPQHF	TGTGCCAGCAGCTTGGAGGGGAATAATCAGCCCCAGCATTTT
TRBV5-1	TRBJ1-5	.	.	CASSLGGVNQPQHF	TGCGCCAGCAGCTTGGGTGGGGTGAATCAGCCCCAGCATTTT
TRBV7-9	TRBJ1-2	.	.	CASSFDVYGYTF	TGTGCCAGCAGCTTCGACGTATATGGCTACACCTTC
TRBV29-1	TRBJ1-1	.	TRBD1	CSEKKQGSTEAFF	TGCAGCGAAAAAAAACAGGGGTCCACTGAAGCTTTCTTT
TRBV14	TRBJ2-1	.	TRBD2	CASSQRSRRLAENNEQFF	TGTGCCAGCAGCCAAAGATCGAGAAGGCTAGCGGAAAACAATGAGCAGTTCTTC
TRBV5-5	TRBJ2-1	.	.	CASSLAPLGVSHNEQFF	TGTGCCAGCAGCTTGGCTCCCTTGGGAGTTTCGCACAATGAGCAGTTCTTC
TRBV5-5	TRBJ2-7	.	.	CASTRAGDFGEQYF	TGTGCCAGCACTAGGGCAGGGGATTTCGGCGAGCAGTACTTC
TRBV4-3	TRBJ1-2	.	.	CASSQEGEGYYGYTF	TGCGCCAGCAGCCAAGAAGGGGAGGGTTACTATGGCTACACCTTC
TRBV14	TRBJ2-1	.	.	CASSQEDPDYNEQFF	TGTGCCAGCAGCCAAGAGGACCCAGATTACAATGAGCAGTTCTTC
TRBV14	TRBJ2-2	once	.	CASSRDGKNTGELFF	TGTGCCAGCAGCCGGGACGGAAAGAACACCGGGGAGCTGTTTTTT
TRBV7-9	TRBJ2-7	.	.	CASSPITVSGEQYF	TGTGCCAGCAGCCCCATTACGGTTTCAGGGGAGCAGTACTTC
TRBV5-5	TRBJ2-3	.	.	CASSLTPSDTDTQYF	TGTGCCAGCAGCTTGACGCCTAGCGACACAGATACGCAGTATTTT
TRBV28	TRBJ1-2	once	TRBD1	CASSPTGDYGYTF	TGTGCCAGCAGCCCGACAGGGGACTATGGCTACACCTTC
TRBV7-6	TRBJ2-1	once	.	CASSLEGGSYNEQFF	TGTGCCAGCAGCTTAGAGGGAGGCTCCTACAATGAGCAGTTCTTC
TRBV4-3	TRBJ2-7	.	.	CASSQEVLFQGRKAYEQYF	TGCGCCAGCAGCCAAGAAGTGTTATTCCAGGGAAGAAAGGCCTACGAGCAGTACTTC
TRBV2	TRBJ2-5	.	TRBD1	CASRERRGRLETQYF	TGTGCCAGCAGAGAAAGAAGGGGGCGCCTTGAGACCCAGTACTTC
TRBV7-7	TRBJ2-5	.	TRBD1	CASSEGQGQTQYF	TGTGCTAGCAGCGAAGGACAGGGCCAGACCCAGTACTTC
TRBV2	TRBJ2-7	.	.	CASSRTYEQYF	TGTGCCAGCAGTCGAACTTACGAGCAGTACTTC
TRBV5-6	TRBJ2-5	.	.	CASSFVAGWETQYF	TGTGCCAGCAGCTTTGTTGCGGGATGGGAGACCCAGTACTTC
TRBV7-2	TRBJ2-2	.	.	CASRRDTGGELFF	TGTGCCAGCAGGCGGGACACGGGCGGGGAGCTGTTTTTT
TRBV9	TRBJ2-5	.	TRBD2	CASSGPGTSGAPYF	TGTGCCAGCAGCGGACCCGGGACTAGCGGGGCCCCGTACTTC
TRBV2	TRBJ1-1	.	.	CASSESGRSNTEAFF	TGTGCCAGCAGTGAGTCGGGACGGTCGAACACTGAAGCTTTCTTT
TRBV10-3	TRBJ1-5	.	TRBD1	CAISESQGTNQPQHF	TGTGCCATCAGTGAGTCACAGGGGACAAATCAGCCCCAGCATTTT
TRBV18	TRBJ2-1	once	TRBD2	CASSPLAGVYNEQFF	TGTGCCAGCTCACCCCTAGCGGGGGTGTACAATGAGCAGTTCTTC
TRBV5-1	TRBJ2-1	.	TRBD2	CASSLTSGSYNEQFF	TGCGCCAGCAGCCTAACTAGCGGGAGCTACAATGAGCAGTTCTTC
TRBV5-1	TRBJ1-2	.	.	CASSLAGDSYGYTF	TGCGCCAGCAGCTTGGCGGGGGATAGCTATGGCTACACCTTC
TRBV5-1	TRBJ2-5	.	.	CASSLGGQALRETQYF	TGCGCCAGCAGCTTGGGAGGTCAGGCTCTGAGGGAGACCCAGTACTTC
TRBV18	TRBJ2-1	.	.	CASSPDYNEQFF	TGTGCCAGCTCACCGGACTACAATGAGCAGTTCTTC
TRBV7-2	TRBJ2-7	.	TRBD2	CASRLTSGIYEQYF	TGTGCCAGCAGGTTGACTAGCGGAATCTACGAGCAGTACTTC
TRBV5-1	TRBJ1-4	.	.	CASSLGPNNEKLFF	TGCGCCAGCAGCTTGGGACCAAATAATGAAAAACTGTTTTTT
TRBV28	TRBJ2-1	.	.	CASSSPGTYNEQFF	TGTGCCAGCAGTTCGCCGGGGACCTACAATGAGCAGTTCTTC
TRBV10-3	TRBJ2-1	.	.	CAIGGGREWNEQFF	TGTGCCATCGGAGGGGGACGGGAGTGGAATGAGCAGTTCTTC
TRBV6-1	TRBJ2-7	.	TRBD2	CASSGASGWRIIYEQYF	TGTGCCAGCAGTGGGGCTAGCGGATGGAGGATAATCTACGAGCAGTACTTC
TRBV30	TRBJ2-2	once	.	CAWSVLGDFLKKNTGELFF	TGTGCCTGGAGTGTACTGGGGGACTTTCTTAAAAAGAACACCGGGGAGCTGTTTTTT
TRBV5-4	TRBJ2-7	.	TRBD2	CASSLWGGPLSGPSRYEQYF	TGTGCCAGCAGCTTGTGGGGGGGACCTCTTTCCGGGCCCTCCCGCTACGAGCAGTACTTC
TRBV5-5	TRBJ1-5	.	.	CASSSTALRGQPQHF	TGTGCCAGCAGCTCGACGGCCCTCCGAGGTCAGCCCCAGCATTTT
TRBV29-1	TRBJ2-7	.	TRBD2	CSVGGGLYEQYF	TGCAGCGTTGGGGGGGGACTTTACGAGCAGTACTTC
TRBV5-4	TRBJ2-1	.	TRBD2	CASSRGLAGVNEQFF	TGTGCCAGCAGCCGGGGACTAGCGGGAGTCAATGAGCAGTTCTTC
TRBV5-4	TRBJ1-1	.	.	CASSLMGGPEAFF	TGTGCCAGCAGCTTAATGGGAGGTCCTGAAGCTTTCTTT
TRBV6-6	TRBJ2-7	.	.	CASSYFPDTYEQYF	TGTGCCAGCAGTTATTTCCCGGACACCTACGAGCAGTACTTC
TRBV14	TRBJ2-6	.	TRBD1	CASSARQGAANVLTF	TGTGCCAGCAGCGCTAGACAGGGGGCGGCCAACGTCCTGACTTTC
TRBV5-1	TRBJ2-7	.	TRBD2	CASSLAGGGLAGYYEQYF	TGCGCCAGCAGCTTGGCCGGGGGTGGACTAGCGGGATACTACGAGCAGTACTTC
TRBV7-3	TRBJ2-1	.	TRBD1	CASSSGTALYNEQFF	TGTGCCAGCAGCTCCGGGACAGCGCTTTACAATGAGCAGTTCTTC
TRBV30	TRBJ2-1	.	TRBD2	CAWSVGLADNEQFF	TGTGCCTGGAGTGTAGGACTAGCGGACAATGAGCAGTTCTTC